This T cell receptor (beta chain) was captured by sequencing in a study of blood T cell repertoires in COVID-19. The wider study: Acute and convalescent COVID-19 specimens originated in the United States, Italy and Spain. Sources were T cells, B-cell-depleted T cells, or PBMCs; the material itself was cDNA or gDNA.

Source study methods: Reference gene primers were amplified, and this amplification served to estimate nucleated cell counts. The protocol was immunoSEQ multiplex PCR, while the TCRdb copy is restricted to in-frame clones and leaves out a portion. That table gives V, J and clone size, and the DNA gave D and trimming. The table lists about 240,000 clones, 70% to 85% of them singletons. CDR1 is MNHNY, CDR2 SVGAGI, per germline (reference sequence). Trimming shortened V by 6 bases and J by 3 bases, and 15 bases separated the two germline ends. The CDR3 is 15 residues long. The V gene is TRBV6-6, the J gene TRBJ2-1; a possible D gene is TRBD1 (6 bases). The TCR comes from a woman at least 80 years old with acute or convalescent COVID-19. The sample was peripheral blood. This CDR3 is CASRNRQVLYNEQFF. The CDR3 bases are TGTGCCAGCAGGAATCGACAGGTACTCTACAATGAGCAGTTCTTC.